This T cell receptor beta chain was sequenced in a study of control samples from healthy donors and cancer patients. Sequenced by immunoSEQ multiplex PCR; TCRdb stores in-frame clones only, minus some. The sample carries 90,000 to 100,000 clones, over 60% recorded once. Per the germline V gene, CDR1 is SGHTA and CDR2 is FQGNSA. The CDR3 has 13 residues. V lost 10 bases and J 1 base, leaving 10 bases between the germline ends. The clonotype comes from a woman aged 25 to 39 in good health. Material: blood. The chain recombines TRBV7-2 with TRBJ2-2; D remains unclear. CDR3 sequence: CATRTVNTGELFF. The CDR3 bases are TGTGCCACCAGGACCGTGAACACCGGGGAGCTGTTTTTT.